This T cell receptor beta chain is drawn from a study of read filtering for tumor transcriptome and immune sequencing. Study-wide background: Roughly 8 patients were R-ISS I, about 16 were R-ISS II, six or seven were R-ISS III. DNase treatment preceded whole-transcriptome library preparation. Points from the study as a whole: Dropping single-read clonotypes raised IR-seq and RNA-seq shared-clonotype correlation.

This clonotype was detected ten times or more. The antigen remains undetermined. At the time of active disease, bone marrow was collected from every patient. Molecular barcoded adaptors covering alpha/delta and beta/gamma chains were used on 400 ng RNA. TCRdb called the reads again in MiXCR, with one record for every CDR3 protein. This sample yields about 39,000 distinct CDR3 sequences, of which 14% are seen a single time; around 6.5% belongs to the top ten. V was pared by 4 bases and J by 6 bases, with 9 bases of the junction left unmatched. The CDR3 totals 15 residues. Looked up from germline, CDR1 is MNHNS and CDR2 is SASEGT.

The specimen was a population of CD138-negative cells sorted from bone marrow. The chain links TRBV6-1 to TRBJ2-1, with 7 bases aligning to TRBD2. The clonotype was recovered from a donor at least 40 years old with multiple myeloma. The CDR3, as DNA: TGTGCCAGCAGTGGCCCCTCTACTAGCGCCAATGAGCAGTTCTTC. This gives the protein CASSGPSTSANEQFF.